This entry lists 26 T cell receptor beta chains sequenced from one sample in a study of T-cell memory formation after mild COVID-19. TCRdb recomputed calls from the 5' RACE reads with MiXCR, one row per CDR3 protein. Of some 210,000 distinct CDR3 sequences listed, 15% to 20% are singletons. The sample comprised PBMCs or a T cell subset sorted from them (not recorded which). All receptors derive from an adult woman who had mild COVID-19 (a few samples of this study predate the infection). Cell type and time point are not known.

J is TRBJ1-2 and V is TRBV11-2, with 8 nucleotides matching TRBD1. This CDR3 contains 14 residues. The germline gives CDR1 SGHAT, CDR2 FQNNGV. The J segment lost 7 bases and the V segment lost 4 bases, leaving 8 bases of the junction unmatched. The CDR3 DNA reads TGTGCCAGCAGCTCCCCCAGGGGGCTCGGTGGCTACACCTTC. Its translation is CASSSPRGLGGYTF.

The CDR3 protein is CSVWEANIQYF. The CDR3 region has the DNA TGCAGCGTTTGGGAAGCAAACATTCAGTACTTC. The gene calls are TRBV29-1 and TRBJ2-4; D gene unclear. Germline V gene sequence: CDR1 SQVTM, CDR2 ANQGSEA. The germline V and J ends were trimmed by 5 bases and 6 bases, with 8 bases remaining between them. The CDR3 spans 11 residues.

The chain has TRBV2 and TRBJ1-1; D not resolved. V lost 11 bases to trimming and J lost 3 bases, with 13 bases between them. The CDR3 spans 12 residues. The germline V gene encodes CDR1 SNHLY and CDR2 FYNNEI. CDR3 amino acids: CAFGRADTEAFF. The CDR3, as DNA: TGTGCCTTTGGTCGGGCGGACACTGAAGCTTTCTTT.

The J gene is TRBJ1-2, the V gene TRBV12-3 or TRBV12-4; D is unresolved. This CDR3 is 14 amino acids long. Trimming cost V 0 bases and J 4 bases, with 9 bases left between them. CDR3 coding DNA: TGTGCCAGCAGTTTAGCGAGTTCCACCTATGGCTACACCTTC. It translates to CASSLASSTYGYTF.

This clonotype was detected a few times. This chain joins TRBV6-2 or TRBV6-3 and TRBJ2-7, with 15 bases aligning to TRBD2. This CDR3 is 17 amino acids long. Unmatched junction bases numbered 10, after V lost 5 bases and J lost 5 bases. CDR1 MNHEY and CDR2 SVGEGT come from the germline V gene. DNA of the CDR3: TGTGCCAGCAGTGAGTACGGGACTAGCGGGAGGAACCACGAGCAGTACTTC. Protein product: CASSEYGTSGRNHEQYF.

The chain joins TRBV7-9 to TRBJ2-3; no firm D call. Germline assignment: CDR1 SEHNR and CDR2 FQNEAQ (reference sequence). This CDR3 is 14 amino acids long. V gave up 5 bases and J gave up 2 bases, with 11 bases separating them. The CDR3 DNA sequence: TGTGCCAGCAGCCGGGCAGGAATCACAGATACGCAGTATTTT. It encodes CASSRAGITDTQYF.

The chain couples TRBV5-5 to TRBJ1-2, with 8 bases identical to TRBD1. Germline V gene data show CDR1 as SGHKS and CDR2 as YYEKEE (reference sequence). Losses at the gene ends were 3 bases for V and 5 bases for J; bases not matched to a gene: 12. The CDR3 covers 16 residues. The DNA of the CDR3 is TGTGCCAGCAGCTACCCAGGACAGGGTTCGGGTTATGGCTACACCTTC. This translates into CASSYPGQGSGYGYTF. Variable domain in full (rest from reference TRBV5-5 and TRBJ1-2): DAGVTQSPTHLIKTRGQQVTLRCSPISGHKSVSWYQQVLGQGPQFIFQYYEKEERGRGNFPDRFSARQFPNYSSELNVNALLLGDSALYLCASSYPGQGSGYGYTFGSGTRLTVV.

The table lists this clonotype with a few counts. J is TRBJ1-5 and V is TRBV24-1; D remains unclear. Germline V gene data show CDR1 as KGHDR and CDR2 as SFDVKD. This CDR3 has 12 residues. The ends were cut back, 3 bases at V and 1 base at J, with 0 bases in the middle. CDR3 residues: CATSDSNQPQHF. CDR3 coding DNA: TGTGCCACCAGTGATAGCAATCAGCCCCAGCATTTT.

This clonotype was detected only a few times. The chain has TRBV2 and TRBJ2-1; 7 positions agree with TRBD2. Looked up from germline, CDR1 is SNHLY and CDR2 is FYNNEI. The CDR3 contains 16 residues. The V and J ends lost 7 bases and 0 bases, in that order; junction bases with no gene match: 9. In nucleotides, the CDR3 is TGTGCCAGCACCGAAAGGACTAGAAGCTCCTACAATGAGCAGTTCTTC. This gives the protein CASTERTRSSYNEQFF. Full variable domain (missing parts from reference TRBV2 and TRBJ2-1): EPEVTQTPSHQVTQMGQEVILRCVPISNHLYFYWYRQILGQKVEFLVSFYNNEISEKSEIFDDQFSVERPDGSNFTLKIRSTKLEDSAMYFCASTERTRSSYNEQFFGPGTRLTVL.

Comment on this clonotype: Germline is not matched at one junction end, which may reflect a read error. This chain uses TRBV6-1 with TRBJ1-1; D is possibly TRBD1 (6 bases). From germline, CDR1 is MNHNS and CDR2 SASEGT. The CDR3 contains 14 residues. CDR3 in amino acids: CASPRSGGVGESFF. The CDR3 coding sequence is TGTGCCAGCCCCAGATCGGGGGGCGTAGGTGAATCTTTCTTT.

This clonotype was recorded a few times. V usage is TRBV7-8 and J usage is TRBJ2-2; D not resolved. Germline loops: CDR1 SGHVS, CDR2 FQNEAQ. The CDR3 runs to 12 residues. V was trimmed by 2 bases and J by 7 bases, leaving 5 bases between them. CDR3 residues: CASSLTLGELFF. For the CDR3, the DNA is TGTGCCAGCAGCTTAACTCTCGGGGAGCTGTTTTTT.

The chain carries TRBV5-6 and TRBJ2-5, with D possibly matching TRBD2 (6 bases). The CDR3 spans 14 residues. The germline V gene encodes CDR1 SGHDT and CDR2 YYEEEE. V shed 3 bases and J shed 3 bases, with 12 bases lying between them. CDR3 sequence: CASSYRDSKETQYF. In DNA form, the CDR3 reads TGTGCCAGCAGCTACCGGGACTCCAAAGAGACCCAGTACTTC.

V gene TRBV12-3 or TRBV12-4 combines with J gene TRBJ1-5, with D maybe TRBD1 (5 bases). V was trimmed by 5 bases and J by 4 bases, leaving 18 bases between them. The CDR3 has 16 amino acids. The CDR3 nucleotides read TGTGCCAGCAGTCCATATGGAGGGCAGGGTAATCAGCCCCAGCATTTT. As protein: CASSPYGGQGNQPQHF.

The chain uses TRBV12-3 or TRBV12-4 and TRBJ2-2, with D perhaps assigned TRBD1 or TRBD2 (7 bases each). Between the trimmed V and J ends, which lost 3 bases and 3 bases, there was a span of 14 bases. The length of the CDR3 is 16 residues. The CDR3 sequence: CASSLGGGADTGELFF. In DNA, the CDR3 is TGTGCCAGCAGTTTGGGAGGGGGCGCAGACACCGGGGAGCTGTTTTTT.

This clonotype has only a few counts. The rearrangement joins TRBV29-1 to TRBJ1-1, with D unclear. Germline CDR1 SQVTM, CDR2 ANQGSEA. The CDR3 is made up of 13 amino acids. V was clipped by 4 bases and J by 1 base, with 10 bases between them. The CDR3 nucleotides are TGCAGCGTTGTGAGATCGGGGAACACTGAAGCTTTCTTT. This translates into CSVVRSGNTEAFF.

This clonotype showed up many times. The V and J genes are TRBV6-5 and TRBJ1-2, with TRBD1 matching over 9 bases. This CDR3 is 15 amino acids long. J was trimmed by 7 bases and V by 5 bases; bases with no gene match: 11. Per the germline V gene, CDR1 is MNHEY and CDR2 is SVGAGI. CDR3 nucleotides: TGTGCCAGCAGTCGGGGGACAGGGAAAAGTCCTGGCTACACCTTC. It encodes CASSRGTGKSPGYTF.

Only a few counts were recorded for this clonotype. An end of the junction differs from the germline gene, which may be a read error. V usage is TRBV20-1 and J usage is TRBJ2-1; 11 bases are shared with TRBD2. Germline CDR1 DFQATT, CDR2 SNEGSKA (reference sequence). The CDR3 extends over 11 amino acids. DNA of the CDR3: TGCAGTGCCGTAGCGGGAGGGCCTCTAGGCTTC. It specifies CSAVAGGPLGF.

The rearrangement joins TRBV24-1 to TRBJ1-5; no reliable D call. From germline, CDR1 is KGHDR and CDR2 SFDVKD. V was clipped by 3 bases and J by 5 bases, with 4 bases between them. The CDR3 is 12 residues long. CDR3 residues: CATSDGDQPQHF. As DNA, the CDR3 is TGTGCCACCAGTGATGGTGATCAGCCCCAGCATTTT.

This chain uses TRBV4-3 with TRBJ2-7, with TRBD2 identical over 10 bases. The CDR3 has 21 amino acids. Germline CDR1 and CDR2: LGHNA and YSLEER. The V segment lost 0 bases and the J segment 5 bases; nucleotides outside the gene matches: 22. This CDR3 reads CASSQDLVQGRAASGSHEQYF. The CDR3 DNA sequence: TGCGCCAGCAGCCAAGATCTAGTTCAAGGCAGGGCGGCTAGCGGGAGCCACGAGCAGTACTTC.

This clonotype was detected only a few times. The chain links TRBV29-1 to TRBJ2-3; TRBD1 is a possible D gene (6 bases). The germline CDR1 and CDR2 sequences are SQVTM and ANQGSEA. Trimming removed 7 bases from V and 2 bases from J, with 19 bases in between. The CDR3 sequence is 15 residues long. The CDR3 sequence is CSARRGTLNTDTQYF. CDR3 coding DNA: TGCAGCGCCCGAAGGGGGACATTAAACACAGATACGCAGTATTTT.

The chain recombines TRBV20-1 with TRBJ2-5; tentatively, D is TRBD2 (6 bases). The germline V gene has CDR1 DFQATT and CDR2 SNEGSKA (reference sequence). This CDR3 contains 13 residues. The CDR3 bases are TGCAGCACCCCCGGAGGAGGGAGCGAGACCCAGTACTTC. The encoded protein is CSTPGGGSETQYF.

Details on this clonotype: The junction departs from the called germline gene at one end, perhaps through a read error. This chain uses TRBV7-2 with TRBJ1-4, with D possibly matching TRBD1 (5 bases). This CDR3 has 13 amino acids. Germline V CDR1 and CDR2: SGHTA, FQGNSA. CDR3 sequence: CASSLVFGGLHLF. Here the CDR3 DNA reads TGTGCCAGCAGCCTGGTGTTCGGGGGACTCCACCTTTTT.

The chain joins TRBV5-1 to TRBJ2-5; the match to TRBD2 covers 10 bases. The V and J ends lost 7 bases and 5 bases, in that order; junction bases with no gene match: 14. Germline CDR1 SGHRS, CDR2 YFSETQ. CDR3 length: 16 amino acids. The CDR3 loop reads CASWRGLLAGEETQYF. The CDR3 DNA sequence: TGCGCCAGCTGGAGGGGGCTCCTAGCGGGGGAGGAGACCCAGTACTTC.

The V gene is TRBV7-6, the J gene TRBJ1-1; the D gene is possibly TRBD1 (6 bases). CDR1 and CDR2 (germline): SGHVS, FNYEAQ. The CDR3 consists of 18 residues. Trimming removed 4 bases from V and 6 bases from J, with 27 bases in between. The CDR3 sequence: CASSSRGGKHLVGAEAFF. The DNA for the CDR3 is TGTGCCAGCAGCTCCAGGGGAGGGAAGCATTTGGTGGGCGCTGAAGCTTTCTTT.

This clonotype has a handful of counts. CDR3 in amino acids: CASSEVSGTLQETQYF. In nucleotides, the CDR3 is TGTGCCAGCAGCGAAGTGTCTGGGACACTCCAAGAGACCCAGTACTTC. The rearrangement joins TRBV7-7 to TRBJ2-5; D perhaps matches TRBD1 (6 bases). The CDR3 is 16 residues long. Trimming removed 5 bases from V and 1 base from J, with 17 bases in between. Germline CDR1 SSHAT, CDR2 FNYEAQ (reference sequence).

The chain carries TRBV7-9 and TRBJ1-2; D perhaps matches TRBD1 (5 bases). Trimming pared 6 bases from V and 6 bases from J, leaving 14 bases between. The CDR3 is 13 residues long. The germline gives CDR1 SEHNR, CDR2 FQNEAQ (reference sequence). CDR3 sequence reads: CASSLATGDGYTF. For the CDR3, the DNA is TGTGCCAGCAGTCTCGCGACGGGGGATGGCTACACCTTC.